These 9 T cell receptor beta chains originate from one sample sequenced in a study of T-cell memory formation after mild COVID-19. TCRdb itself ran the 5' RACE reads through MiXCR, one entry per CDR3 protein. The sample has some 110,000 distinct CDR3 sequences; around 12% are singletons. The sample comprised PBMCs or a T cell subset sorted from them (not recorded which). The receptors were gathered from an adult woman who had mild COVID-19 (a few samples of this study predate the infection). Cell type and time point are not known.

This clonotype was seen more than once but under ten times. V usage is TRBV2 and J usage is TRBJ2-7; D tentatively fits TRBD1 or TRBD2 (8 bases each). Looked up from germline, CDR1 is SNHLY and CDR2 is FYNNEI. The ends were cut back, 4 bases at V and 1 base at J, with 26 bases in the middle. There are 19 residues in the CDR3. This chain's CDR3 is CASSAGGTGLFWDSYEQYF. The CDR3 DNA reads as TGTGCCAGCAGTGCGGGGGGGACAGGTTTGTTCTGGGATTCCTACGAGCAGTACTTC.

The chain uses TRBV9 and TRBJ2-3; either TRBD1 or TRBD2 may fit D (6 bases each). Germline CDR1 and CDR2: SGDLS and YYNGEE. Trimming took off 4 bases at V and 4 bases at J, with 22 bases between the two ends. This CDR3 spans 17 amino acids. The CDR3 reads CASSTPITGGEADTQYF. CDR3 bases: TGTGCCAGCAGCACACCTATTACCGGGGGCGAAGCAGATACGCAGTATTTT.

The V and J genes are TRBV4-1 and TRBJ1-2; 9 bases match TRBD1. Germline V lookup: CDR1 MGHRA, CDR2 YSYEKL. V lost 3 bases, J lost 6 bases, and 11 bases stayed unmatched. This CDR3 has 16 residues. The CDR3 here is CASSHPGTGTGDGYTF. CDR3 in DNA: TGCGCCAGCAGCCACCCTGGGACAGGGACGGGGGATGGCTACACCTTC.

In its sample, this clonotype was seen a few times. The chain carries TRBV20-1 and TRBJ2-7, with a tentative D call TRBD2 (5 bases). There are 14 residues in the CDR3. CDR1 is DFQATT and CDR2 is SNEGSKA in the germline V gene (reference sequence). The germline V and J ends were trimmed by 2 bases and 2 bases, with 13 bases remaining between them. CDR3 loop: CSARRSSGPYEQYF. CDR3 in DNA: TGCAGTGCTAGAAGGTCCAGCGGACCCTACGAGCAGTACTTC.

The chain has TRBV7-9 and TRBJ2-1, with 8 bases that match TRBD1. This CDR3 is 11 amino acids long. V lost 8 bases and J lost 9; bases outside the gene matches: 3. Germline V lookup: CDR1 SEHNR, CDR2 FQNEAQ (reference sequence). CDR3 sequence reads: CASFTGGEQFF. DNA of the CDR3: TGTGCCAGCTTCACAGGGGGTGAGCAGTTCTTC.

This clonotype has a count of ten or more. The rearrangement joins TRBV7-8 to TRBJ2-7, with D perhaps TRBD1 (5 bases). V dropped 5 bases and J dropped 4 bases, with 15 bases sitting between them. The germline V gene encodes CDR1 SGHVS and CDR2 FQNEAQ. The CDR3 runs to 14 residues. In DNA, the CDR3 is TGTGCCAGCAGCCGAAAGGACACACATTACGAGCAGTACTTC. Translated, it gives CASSRKDTHYEQYF.

This chain links TRBV12-3 or TRBV12-4 with TRBJ2-3; 7 bases match TRBD1. Losses at the gene ends were 5 bases for V and 5 bases for J; bases not matched to a gene: 7. The CDR3 loop spans 14 amino acids. In nucleotides, the CDR3 is TGTGCCAGCAGTCCCCATTCAGGGGGAGATACGCAGTATTTT. Protein: CASSPHSGGDTQYF.

This clonotype was observed a handful of times. CDR3 in DNA: TGTGCCAGCAGCCTTAGGACTAGCGGGATTCAGCAGTTCTTC. Translated: CASSLRTSGIQQFF. The chain carries TRBV9 and TRBJ2-1; the match to TRBD2 covers 12 bases. CDR3 length: 14 amino acids. Trimming cost V 4 bases and J 11 bases; bases outside gene matches: 7. Germline values: CDR1 SGDLS, CDR2 YYNGEE.

V usage is TRBV11-2 and J usage is TRBJ1-4; no clear D. CDR1 and CDR2 from the germline V gene are SGHAT and FQNNGV. Trimming stripped 5 bases from V and 8 bases from J, with 6 bases between. The CDR3 is made up of 11 amino acids. The CDR3 DNA follows: TGTGCCAGCAGCGAAGGGGAAAAACTGTTTTTT. This sequence encodes CASSEGEKLFF.